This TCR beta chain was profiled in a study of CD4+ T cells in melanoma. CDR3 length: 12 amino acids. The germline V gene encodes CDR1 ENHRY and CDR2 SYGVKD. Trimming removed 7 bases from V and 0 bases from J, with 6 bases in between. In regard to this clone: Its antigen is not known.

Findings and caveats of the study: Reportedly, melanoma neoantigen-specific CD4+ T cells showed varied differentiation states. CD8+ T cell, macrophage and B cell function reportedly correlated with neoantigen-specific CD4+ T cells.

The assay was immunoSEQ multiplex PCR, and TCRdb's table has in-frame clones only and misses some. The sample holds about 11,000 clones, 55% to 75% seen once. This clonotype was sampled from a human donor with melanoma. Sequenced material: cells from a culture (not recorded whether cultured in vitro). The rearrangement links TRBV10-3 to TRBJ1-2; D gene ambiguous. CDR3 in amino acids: CAINGANYGYTF. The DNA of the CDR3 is TGTGCCATCAATGGAGCTAACTATGGCTACACCTTC.